The 26 T cell receptor beta chains reported below all come from one sample, sequenced in a study of control samples from healthy donors and cancer patients. Measured with immunoSEQ multiplex PCR; TCRdb has only the in-frame clones, and not every one. The sample includes some 120,000 clones, roughly 91% of them seen just once. The sample comprised blood. These receptors all stem from an older woman in good health.

The genes are TRBV18 and TRBJ2-7; D is unclear. CDR1 and CDR2 from the germline V gene are KGHSH and LQKENI. V lost 3 bases, J lost 4 bases, and 10 bases lay in between. The CDR3 extends over 13 amino acids. The CDR3 reads CASSPYDGYEQYF. DNA of the CDR3: TGTGCCAGCTCACCGTACGATGGATACGAGCAGTACTTC.

The V and J genes are TRBV5-4 and TRBJ2-2; TRBD2 might be the D (5 bases). Trimming shortened V by 4 bases and J by 7 bases, and 17 bases separated the two germline ends. From germline, CDR1 is SGHNT and CDR2 YYREEE (reference sequence). The CDR3 has 15 residues. The CDR3: CASSPEVSRGGELFF. The CDR3 nucleotides read TGTGCCAGCAGCCCGGAAGTCTCTCGGGGCGGGGAGCTGTTTTTT. The full variable domain, completed using reference TRBV5-4 and TRBJ2-2, is ETGVTQSPTHLIKTRGQQVTLRCSSQSGHNTVSWYQQALGQGPQFIFQYYREEENGRGNFPPRFSGLQFPNYSSELNVNALELDDSALYLCASSPEVSRGGELFFGEGSRLTVL.

This clone has just one count. The CDR3 DNA reads as TGCGCCAGCTTACCCCACTCTGGGGCCAACGTCCTGACTTTC. It specifies CASLPHSGANVLTF. This chain connects TRBV5-1 to TRBJ2-6; no clear D. CDR1 is SGHRS, CDR2 YFSETQ, per germline. CDR3 length: 14 residues. V gave up 7 bases and J gave up 0 bases, with 8 bases separating them. The full variable domain, rest sourced from reference TRBV5-1 and TRBJ2-6, is KAGVTQTPRYLIKTRGQQVTLSCSPISGHRSVSWYQQTPGQGLQFLFEYFSETQRNKGNFPGRFSGRQFSNSRSEMNVSTLELGDSALYLCASLPHSGANVLTFGAGSRLTVL.

The gene calls are TRBV7-3 and TRBJ2-7, with D hard to call. Germline-derived CDR1 and CDR2 are SGHTA and FQGTGA. The CDR3 is 14 residues long. V was trimmed by 2 bases and J by 0 bases, leaving 8 bases between them. CDR3: CASSLSSGSYEQYF. Written as DNA, the CDR3 is TGTGCCAGCAGCTTATCGTCGGGCTCCTACGAGCAGTACTTC.

In this sample, this clone turned up a few times. This chain uses TRBV19 with TRBJ1-5, with a tentative D call TRBD1 (6 bases). Germline values: CDR1 LNHDA, CDR2 SQIVND (reference sequence). Trimming removed 5 bases at V and 2 bases at J, with 22 bases between. CDR3 length equals 18 residues. CDR3 residues: CASSPSPRGYDGNQPQHF. DNA of the CDR3: TGTGCCAGTAGTCCCTCCCCCAGGGGCTATGATGGCAATCAGCCCCAGCATTTT.

The chain joins TRBV7-9 to TRBJ1-4, with TRBD1 matching over 7 bases. This CDR3 has 15 residues. The ends lost 1 base at V and 8 bases at J; junction bases unmatched: 7. The germline CDR1 and CDR2 sequences are SEHNR and FQNEAQ (reference sequence). The CDR3 sequence: CASSLEGAKGEKLFF. The CDR3 nucleotides read TGTGCCAGCAGCTTAGAGGGGGCTAAGGGGGAAAAACTGTTTTTT. The full variable domain, completed using reference TRBV7-9 and TRBJ1-4, is DTGVSQNPRHKITKRGQNVTFRCDPISEHNRLYWYRQTLGQGPEFLTYFQNEAQLEKSRLLSDRFSAERPKGSFSTLEIQRTEQGDSAMYLCASSLEGAKGEKLFFGSGTQLSVL.

The chain carries TRBV6-5 and TRBJ1-5; D might be TRBD1 (5 bases). The CDR3 is made up of 14 amino acids. The ends were cut back, 0 bases at V and 7 bases at J, with 10 bases in the middle. The germline gives CDR1 MNHEY, CDR2 SVGAGI. CDR3 DNA: TGTGCCAGCAGTTACTCGTCTCGGGGGCAGCCCCAGCATTTT. The encoded protein is CASSYSSRGQPQHF.

The chain uses TRBV5-1 and TRBJ2-1; D perhaps matches TRBD2 (5 bases). V was shortened by 1 base and J by 1 base, with 12 bases between the two germline ends. This CDR3 is built from 16 residues. Germline loops: CDR1 SGHRS, CDR2 YFSETQ. In DNA, the CDR3 is TGCGCCAGCAGCTTGCGAACGGGATTGTCCTACAATGAGCAGTTCTTC. The encoded protein is CASSLRTGLSYNEQFF.

The chain is built from TRBV2 and TRBJ1-1; TRBD1 might be the D (6 bases). Germline V gene sequence: CDR1 SNHLY, CDR2 FYNNEI. This CDR3 is built from 13 residues. Trimming took 8 bases from V and 2 from J, leaving 12 bases between them. The chain's CDR3 is CASQTGLNTEAFF. Written as DNA, the CDR3 is TGTGCCAGCCAGACAGGTTTAAACACTGAAGCTTTCTTT.

The chain joins TRBV12-5 to TRBJ2-4; the match to TRBD1 covers 8 bases. With V trimmed by 2 bases and J by 2 bases, 11 bases remained unmatched. This CDR3 contains 18 residues. The germline CDR1 and CDR2 sequences are LGHNT and FRNRAP. In DNA form, the CDR3 reads TGTGCTAGTGGTTTGCCCAACCCGACAGGGGAGACCAAAAACATTCAGTACTTC. Protein product: CASGLPNPTGETKNIQYF.

This clone was counted only a few times. This sequence joins TRBV7-3 and TRBJ2-2; 10 bases fit TRBD2. Germline-derived CDR1 and CDR2 are SGHTA and FQGTGA. V dropped 5 bases and J dropped 6; count of bases not matched to a gene: 3. CDR3 size: 14 residues. The CDR3 coding sequence is TGTGCCAGCAGCGTCCTAGCGGGGGCCGGGGAGCTGTTTTTT. It translates to CASSVLAGAGELFF.

The rearrangement uses TRBV19 and TRBJ1-1, with 8 bases lining up with TRBD1. Germline V gives CDR1 LNHDA, CDR2 SQIVND (reference sequence). The CDR3 totals 15 residues. V shed 4 bases, J shed 1 base, and the junction held 5 bases outside the gene matches. Here the CDR3 reads CASSRTGSPNTEAFF. CDR3 sequence (DNA): TGTGCCAGTAGTAGGACAGGGTCCCCGAACACTGAAGCTTTCTTT.

This rearrangement joins TRBV6-2 or TRBV6-3 to TRBJ1-2; D might be TRBD1 (6 bases). Germline CDR1 MNHEY, CDR2 SVGEGT. The CDR3 totals 16 residues. V was cut by 4 bases and J by 6 bases, with 21 bases left in between. The CDR3 is CASSWRPRTDQNGYTF. DNA of the CDR3: TGTGCCAGCAGTTGGAGGCCAAGGACAGACCAAAATGGCTACACCTTC.

This chain connects TRBV18 to TRBJ2-4; 8 bases fit TRBD2. The CDR3 is 13 residues long. V was clipped by 8 bases and J by 7 bases; unmatched bases: 7. Germline CDR1 and CDR2: KGHSH and LQKENI. The CDR3 here is CASRLPGGNIQYF. CDR3 sequence (DNA): TGTGCCAGCCGCCTCCCGGGGGGGAACATTCAGTACTTC.

The rearrangement uses TRBV6-5 and TRBJ1-2, with D possibly matching TRBD1 (6 bases). This CDR3 is 12 amino acids long. V lost 6 bases and J lost 8, with 13 bases in between. Germline assignment: CDR1 MNHEY and CDR2 SVGAGI. In nucleotides, the CDR3 is TGTGCCAGCAGGAGGGACATCGGGGGCTACACCTTC. Protein: CASRRDIGGYTF.

The chain joins TRBV9 to TRBJ2-1; D might be TRBD1 (7 bases). V lost 4 bases and J lost 1, with 12 bases in between. The CDR3 loop spans 15 amino acids. The germline gives CDR1 SGDLS, CDR2 YYNGEE. In DNA form, the CDR3 reads TGTGCCAGCAGCCAGGGGGGATCGTCCTACAATGAGCAGTTCTTC. This translates into CASSQGGSSYNEQFF.

The V and J genes are TRBV10-3 and TRBJ1-3, with TRBD1 matching 8 bases. The CDR3 consists of 15 residues. The V gene's germline CDR1 is ENHRY and CDR2 SYGVKD. The junction had 3 bases not matched to a gene; V was cut back by 3 bases and J by 2 bases. CDR3 sequence (DNA): TGTGCCATCAGTGACAAGACAGGGGCTGGAAACACCATATATTTT. This sequence encodes CAISDKTGAGNTIYF.

V is TRBV12-3 or TRBV12-4 and J is TRBJ2-2, with D hard to call. The CDR3 consists of 12 residues. Trimming removed 3 bases from V and 14 bases from J, with 13 bases in between. CDR3: CASSFISEILFF. The CDR3 DNA reads TGTGCCAGCAGTTTTATCTCAGAGATACTGTTTTTT.

The chain recombines TRBV5-4 with TRBJ1-2, with D perhaps TRBD1 (5 bases). The CDR3 has 13 amino acids. Trimming removed 1 base from V and 7 bases from J, with 11 bases in between. Germline lookup yields CDR1 SGHNT and CDR2 YYREEE (reference sequence). CDR3 sequence: CASSLQGIGGYTF. CDR3 coding DNA: TGTGCCAGCAGCTTGCAGGGAATAGGTGGCTACACCTTC.

The J gene is TRBJ1-1, the V gene TRBV5-1; no clear D. Trimming left V 0 bases short and J 5 bases short, with 11 bases between. The CDR3 extends over 14 amino acids. Germline V gene sequence: CDR1 SGHRS, CDR2 YFSETQ. The DNA for the CDR3 is TGCGCCAGCAGCTTGGCCGGGCAAGGTACTGAAGCTTTCTTT. Protein sequence: CASSLAGQGTEAFF.

This clone was seen a handful of times. The chain links TRBV27 to TRBJ1-6; 7 bases are a match to TRBD1. V was clipped by 3 bases and J by 11 bases; unmatched bases: 7. Germline-derived CDR1 and CDR2 are MNHEY and SMNVEV (reference sequence). This CDR3 has 14 residues. Here the CDR3 reads CASSFTGDRAPLHF. In DNA, the CDR3 is TGTGCCAGCAGTTTTACAGGGGATCGAGCACCCCTCCACTTT.

The gene calls are TRBV7-8 and TRBJ1-6; no reliable D call. The V and J ends lost 6 bases and 7 bases respectively, with 19 bases between them. Looked up from germline, CDR1 is SGHVS and CDR2 is FQNEAQ. The CDR3 has 16 residues. DNA of the CDR3: TGTGCCAGCAGGGAAATCGGTCGGCCAGAGAATTCACCCCTCCACTTT. Amino acids: CASREIGRPENSPLHF.

Only one count was recorded for this clone. The chain joins TRBV5-4 to TRBJ2-5; tentative D call: TRBD2 (5 bases). CDR3 length equals 14 residues. In germline, CDR1 is SGHNT, CDR2 YYREEE (reference sequence). Trimming removed 4 bases from V and 0 bases from J, with 10 bases in between. CDR3 nucleotide sequence: TGTGCCAGCAGCCCGGGCGGGTACCAAGAGACCCAGTACTTC. The encoded protein is CASSPGGYQETQYF.

This chain connects TRBV11-2 to TRBJ1-3; no clear D gene. CDR3 size: 16 residues. The ends were cut back, 0 bases at V and 0 bases at J, with 9 bases in the middle. Germline V gene data show CDR1 as SGHAT and CDR2 as FQNNGV. Here the CDR3 reads CASSLDSADSGNTIYF. DNA of the CDR3: TGTGCCAGCAGCTTAGATTCGGCAGACTCTGGAAACACCATATATTTT.

The chain recombines TRBV19 with TRBJ1-5; 7 bases fit TRBD1. The germline V gene has CDR1 LNHDA and CDR2 SQIVND (reference sequence). This CDR3 is built from 15 residues. V lost 1 base to trimming and J lost 3 bases; unmatched junction nucleotides: 3. The CDR3 bases are TGTGCCAGTAGTATAGGTGACAGGGACAATCAGCCCCAGCATTTT. Translating it yields CASSIGDRDNQPQHF.

The genes are TRBV20-1 and TRBJ2-1; D gene unclear. CDR1 and CDR2 from the germline V gene are DFQATT and SNEGSKA (reference sequence). The V and J ends lost 3 bases and 9 bases respectively, with 9 bases between them. This CDR3 has 11 amino acids. CDR3 DNA sequence: TGCAGTGCTAGTCCTACGGGTGAGCAGTTCTTC. This translates into CSASPTGEQFF.